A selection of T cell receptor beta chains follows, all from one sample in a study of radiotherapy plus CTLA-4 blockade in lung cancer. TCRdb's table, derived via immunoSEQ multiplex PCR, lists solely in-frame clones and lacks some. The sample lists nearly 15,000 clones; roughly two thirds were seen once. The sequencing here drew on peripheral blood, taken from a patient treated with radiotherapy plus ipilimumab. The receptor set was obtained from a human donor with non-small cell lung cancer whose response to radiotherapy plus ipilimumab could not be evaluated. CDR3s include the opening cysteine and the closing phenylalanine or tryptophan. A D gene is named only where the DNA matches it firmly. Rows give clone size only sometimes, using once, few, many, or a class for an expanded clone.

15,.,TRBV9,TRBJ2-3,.,TGTGCCAGCAGCGTAGCTGACGGGATCACAGATACGCAGTATTTT,CASSVADGITDTQYF
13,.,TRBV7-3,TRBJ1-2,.,TGTGCCAGCAGCCTAGTTCAGAACTATGGCTACACCTTC,CASSLVQNYGYTF
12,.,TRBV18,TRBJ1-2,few,TGTGCCAGCTCATTTACAGAGGGAGTCGGCACCTTC,CASSFTEGVGTF
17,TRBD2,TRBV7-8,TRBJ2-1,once,TGTGCCAGCAGCTTATCTCGACTAGCGGTCAGCTACAATGAGCAGTTCTTC,CASSLSRLAVSYNEQFF
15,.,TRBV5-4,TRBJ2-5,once,TGTGCCAGCAGCAAAGGGGGGGCGCAGAAAGAGACCCAGTACTTC,CASSKGGAQKETQYF
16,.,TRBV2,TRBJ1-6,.,TGTGCCAGCACCAAGTCGAGGGCAGGGGAGGGTTCACCCCTCCACTTT,CASTKSRAGEGSPLHF
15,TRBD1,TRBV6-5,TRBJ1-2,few,TGTGCCAGCAGTGCTCGACAGGGGGCTCTCTATGGCTACACCTTC,CASSARQGALYGYTF
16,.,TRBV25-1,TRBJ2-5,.,TGTGCCAGCAGCGCACCGGGGACACCTCCGAACGAGACCCAGTACTTC,CASSAPGTPPNETQYF
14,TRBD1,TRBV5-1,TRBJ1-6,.,TGCGCCAGCAGCCCAGGACAGGGTGGAGGTACCCTCCACTTT,CASSPGQGGGTLHF
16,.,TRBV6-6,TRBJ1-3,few,TGTGCCAGCAGTCAAGGACGGGATCACTCTGGAAACACCATATATTTT,CASSQGRDHSGNTIYF
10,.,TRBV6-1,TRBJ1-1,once,TGTGCCAGCAGGTCCGGAGGAGCTTTCTTT,CASRSGGAFF
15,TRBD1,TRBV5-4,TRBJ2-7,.,TGTGCCAGCAGCCCGGGACAGCCCAGCTCCTACGAGCAGTACTTC,CASSPGQPSSYEQYF
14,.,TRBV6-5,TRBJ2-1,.,TGTGCCAGCAGTTCCCTTCAGGGGCACAATGAGCAGTTCTTC,CASSSLQGHNEQFF
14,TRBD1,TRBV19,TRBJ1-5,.,TGTGCCAGTAGTATATCAGGGGGCGGACAGCCCCAGCATTTT,CASSISGGGQPQHF
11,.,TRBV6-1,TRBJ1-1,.,TGTGCCAGCAGTAACAGGGTGGGAGCTTTCTTT,CASSNRVGAFF
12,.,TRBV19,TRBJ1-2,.,TGTGCCAGTAGTATGAGGACAGTAGGCTACACCTTC,CASSMRTVGYTF
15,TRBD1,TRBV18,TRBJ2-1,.,TGTGCCAGCTCACCGGGGACAGGGGGAGTTCGGGAGCAGTTCTTC,CASSPGTGGVREQFF
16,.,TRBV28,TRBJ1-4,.,TGTGCCAGCACCCTTCGTTCGGGACAAGTCTTTGAAAAACTGTTTTTT,CASTLRSGQVFEKLFF
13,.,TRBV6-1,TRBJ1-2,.,TGTGCCAGCAAAGGGCAGGGGAGCTATGGCTACACCTTC,CASKGQGSYGYTF
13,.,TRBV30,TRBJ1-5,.,TGTGCCTGGAGTACCGGGGATTCTCAGCCCCAGCATTTT,CAWSTGDSQPQHF
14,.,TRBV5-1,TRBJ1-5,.,TGCGCCAGCAGCGCGGGGCCCAACAATCAGCCCCAGCATTTT,CASSAGPNNQPQHF
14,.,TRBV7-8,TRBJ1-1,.,TGTGCCAGCAGCTTAGCAGCGGGGGGCACTGAAGCTTTCTTT,CASSLAAGGTEAFF
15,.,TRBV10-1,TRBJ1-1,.,TGCGCCAGCAGTGAGTCGGGGGCGCAGAACACTGAAGCTTTCTTT,CASSESGAQNTEAFF
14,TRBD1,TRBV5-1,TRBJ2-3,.,TGCGCCAGCAGCGCCCAGACAGGGGTAGATACGCAGTATTTT,CASSAQTGVDTQYF
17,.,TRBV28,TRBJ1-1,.,TGTGCCAGCCTTTCGTGGTTCGGGGGAGGCACCGCCGCACTAGCTTTCTTT,CASLSWFGGGTAALAFF
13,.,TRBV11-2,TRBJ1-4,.,TGTGCCAGCAGCTTATCACTTAATGAAAAACTGTTTTTT,CASSLSLNEKLFF
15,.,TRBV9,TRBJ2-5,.,TGTGCCAGCAGCGTAGGGAGGGGATTCCAAGAGACCCAGTACTTC,CASSVGRGFQETQYF
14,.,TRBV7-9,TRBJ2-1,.,TGTGCCAGCAGTCCTCGGGACTTGTACAATGAGCAGTTCTTC,CASSPRDLYNEQFF
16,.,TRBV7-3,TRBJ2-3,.,TGTGCCAGCAGCCCGTGGACGGGGACTAGCACAGATACGCAGTATTTT,CASSPWTGTSTDTQYF
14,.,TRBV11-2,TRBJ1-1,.,TGTGCCAGCAGCTCACAGGGTGCCGACACTGAAGCTTTCTTT,CASSSQGADTEAFF
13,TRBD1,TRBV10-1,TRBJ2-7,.,TGCGCCAGCAGTGTACAGGGGCCGGCCGAGCAGTACTTC,CASSVQGPAEQYF
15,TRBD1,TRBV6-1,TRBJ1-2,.,TGTGCCAGCAGTGAAGTCGCGACAGGGGGAGGCGGCTACACCTTC,CASSEVATGGGGYTF
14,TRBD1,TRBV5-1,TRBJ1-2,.,TGCGCCAGCAGCCCGGATTTGGACAGGGGCGGCTACACCTTC,CASSPDLDRGGYTF
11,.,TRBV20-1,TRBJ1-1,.,TGCAGTGCAGGGGGGAACACTGAAGCTTTCTTT,CSAGGNTEAFF
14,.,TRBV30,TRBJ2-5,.,TGTGCCTGGAGTGTACTGACTATACAAGAGACCCAGTACTTC,CAWSVLTIQETQYF
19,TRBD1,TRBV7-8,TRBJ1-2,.,TGTGCCAGCAGCTTAGTCTTACAGGGGCAATATAACCCTAACTATGGCTACACCTTC,CASSLVLQGQYNPNYGYTF
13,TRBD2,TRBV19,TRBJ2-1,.,TGTGCCAGTTGGACTAGCGAATACAATGAGCAGTTCTTC,CASWTSEYNEQFF
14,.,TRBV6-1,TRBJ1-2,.,TGTGCCAGCAGGTCCCCACAGGGATTATATGGCTACACCTTC,CASRSPQGLYGYTF
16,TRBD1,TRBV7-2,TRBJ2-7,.,TGTGCCAGCAGCTTTGGGTACGGACAGGGGGCCTACGAGCAGTACTTC,CASSFGYGQGAYEQYF
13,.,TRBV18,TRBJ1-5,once,TGTGCCAGCTCATCGAGCCGGGTTCAGCCCCAGCATTTT,CASSSSRVQPQHF